Sequencing of this T cell receptor beta chain was carried out in a study of CD8 T cells in ankylosing spondylitis. Study-wide points: Disease-linked clones bore a CD8+ phenotype and were relatively rare in peripheral blood. What seemed typical of ankylosing spondylitis blood was a TCR beta motif built from eight highly homologous variants. Prior literature has documented some motif variants in synovial fluid and blood from reactive arthritis.

CDR1 and CDR2 (germline): SEHNR, FQNEAQ (reference sequence). The CDR3 sequence is 11 residues long. Trimming removed 5 bases from V and 14 bases from J, with 13 bases in between. MiXCR was run by TCRdb on the 5' RACE reads, yielding one entry per CDR3 protein. The sample has a few hundred thousand distinct CDR3 sequences, roughly 10% seen once. This clonotype was detected many times. Its antigen is not identified. The sequencing sample was made of blood, either unsorted or a sorted T cell fraction (not recorded which). The receptor's source is a male donor with ankylosing spondylitis or in good health (not recorded which). The rearrangement links TRBV7-9 to TRBJ2-1; TRBD1 might be the D (6 bases). The CDR3 coding sequence is TGTGCCAGCAGCCTAAACGACAGGAAGTTCTTC. Translated, it gives CASSLNDRKFF. The variable domain in full, with the rest retrieved from reference TRBV7-9 and TRBJ2-1, is DTGVSQNPRHKITKRGQNVTFRCDPISEHNRLYWYRQTLGQGPEFLTYFQNEAQLEKSRLLSDRFSAERPKGSFSTLEIQRTEQGDSAMYLCASSLNDRKFFGPGTRLTVL.